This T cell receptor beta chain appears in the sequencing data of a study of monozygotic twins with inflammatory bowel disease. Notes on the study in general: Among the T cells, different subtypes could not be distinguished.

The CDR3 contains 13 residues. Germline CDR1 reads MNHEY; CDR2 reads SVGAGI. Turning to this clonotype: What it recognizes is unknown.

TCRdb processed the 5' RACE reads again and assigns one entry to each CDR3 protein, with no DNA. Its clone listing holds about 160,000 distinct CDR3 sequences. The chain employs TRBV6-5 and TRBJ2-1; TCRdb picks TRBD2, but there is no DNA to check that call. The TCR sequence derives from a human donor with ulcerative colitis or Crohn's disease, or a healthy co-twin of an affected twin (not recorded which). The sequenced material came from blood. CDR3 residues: CASSSTVPGEQFF.